What follows is one T cell receptor (beta chain) and its context. Its specificity is unknown. Profiling that covered TCR beta VDJ and CDR3 relied on genomic DNA as its template. Via MiXCR, TCRdb re-called the reads, giving one row per CDR3 protein. Of 150,000 to 200,000 distinct CDR3 sequences listed, 55% to 65% were seen once; the top ten hold under 45%. The data were obtained in a study of CD8+CD57+ T cells in acquired aplastic anemia. Study background: Quantities of DNA derived from sorted CD4+ and CD8+ cells averaged around 3.2 ug.

The study, taken as a whole, reports: Sharing between patients and controls was observed for roughly 30 CD8+ CDR3 sequences.

The germline V gene has CDR1 ENHRY and CDR2 SYGVKD. The CDR3 runs to 15 residues. The J segment lost 6 bases and the V segment lost 6 bases, leaving 12 bases of the junction unmatched. Whoever was chosen for sequencing had shown CD8+CD57+ cell expansion by flow cytometry. A severe acquired aplastic anemia diagnosis applied to all patients. This clonotype was sampled from a human donor with aplastic anemia. J is TRBJ1-2 and V is TRBV10-3, with TRBD1 matching 8 bases. The sample consisted of sorted CD4+, CD8+, or CD8+CD57+ T cells (not recorded which) from PBMCs. In DNA form, the CDR3 reads TGTGCCATCAGCCAGATGGACAGGGACGATCATGGCTACACCTTC. It translates to CAISQMDRDDHGYTF.